These 21 T cell receptor beta chains originate from one sample sequenced in a study of cytomegalovirus exposure and HLA in healthy donors. Vbeta (60) and Jbeta (13) primers were used in the PCR. TCRdb's table, derived via immunoSEQ multiplex PCR, lists solely in-frame clones and lacks some. This repertoire shows roughly 92,000 clones, roughly 80% found once; its top ten account for about a third. The sequenced sample was PBMCs. Receptor source: a man between 50 and 59 years old in good health and CMV-seropositive.

The chain links TRBV5-1 to TRBJ2-3; 7 bases are shared with TRBD1. The CDR3 is 13 amino acids. Trimming cost V 6 bases and J 5 bases; bases outside gene matches: 6. CDR1 and CDR2 from the germline V gene are SGHRS and YFSETQ. The CDR3 loop reads CASNTGVGDTQYF. The CDR3 DNA follows: TGCGCCAGCAACACAGGGGTGGGAGATACGCAGTATTTT.

The chain has TRBV18 and TRBJ2-7; TRBD2 matches 7 bases. The CDR3 is made up of 16 amino acids. Germline CDR1 is KGHSH and CDR2 is LQKENI. V was pared by 6 bases and J by 0 bases, with 11 bases of the junction left unmatched. Written as DNA, the CDR3 is TGTGCCAGCTCCACCTCCACTAGCGCGAGCTCCTACGAGCAGTACTTC. It codes for CASSTSTSASSYEQYF.

This chain connects TRBV7-9 to TRBJ2-3; D may be TRBD1 (5 bases). The V gene lost 4 bases and the J gene lost 0 bases, with 17 bases spanning the gap. Germline V lookup: CDR1 SEHNR, CDR2 FQNEAQ (reference sequence). The CDR3 is 17 residues long. The CDR3 DNA is TGTGCCAGCAGCTCCTGGACACTCAGACGAAGCACAGATACGCAGTATTTT. Its protein product is CASSSWTLRRSTDTQYF.

The chain links TRBV7-2 to TRBJ1-3; 7 positions agree with TRBD1. J was trimmed by 8 bases and V by 2 bases; bases with no gene match: 6. Germline values: CDR1 SGHTA, CDR2 FQGNSA. CDR3 length: 14 residues. The CDR3 DNA follows: TGTGCCAGCAGCTTAAAGGGACAGACGGACACCATATATTTT. This sequence encodes CASSLKGQTDTIYF.

V gene TRBV10-3 combines with J gene TRBJ1-3, with a possible D match to TRBD1 (6 bases). This CDR3 is 15 amino acids long. The germline V gene has CDR1 ENHRY and CDR2 SYGVKD. Trimming took 10 bases from V and 0 from J, leaving 16 bases between them. The CDR3: CATIAGDISGNTIYF. CDR3 DNA sequence: TGTGCCACCATTGCAGGGGACATCTCTGGAAACACCATATATTTT.

V gene TRBV4-3 combines with J gene TRBJ2-1; 8 bases line up with TRBD2. The CDR3 consists of 14 residues. The germline gives CDR1 LGHNA, CDR2 YSLEER. After removal of 0 bases from V and 9 bases from J, the junction contained 4 bases not matched to a gene. The CDR3: CASSQEERGGEQFF. As DNA, the CDR3 is TGCGCCAGCAGCCAAGAAGAACGGGGGGGTGAGCAGTTCTTC.

For this clone: The junction does not match germline at one end; this may be a read error. Other DNA sequences in the same sample also yield this CDR3. The chain has TRBV11-2 and TRBJ2-3, with a weak D call TRBD2 (6 bases). Germline V gene data show CDR1 as SGHAT and CDR2 as FQNNGV. CDR3 length equals 16 residues. The CDR3 spells CASSLGLSDYTDTQYF. CDR3 nucleotide sequence: TGTGCCAGCAGTTTAGGTTTATCGGACTACACAGATACGCAGTATTTT.

This clone showed up just once. The chain employs TRBV28 and TRBJ1-1; maybe TRBD1 (6 bases). The CDR3 has 15 residues. Trimming left V 4 bases short and J 3 bases short, with 15 bases between. Germline assignment: CDR1 MDHEN and CDR2 SYDVKM. This CDR3 reads CASSWIGGGDTEAFF. Written as DNA, the CDR3 is TGTGCCAGCAGTTGGATTGGGGGCGGTGACACTGAAGCTTTCTTT. The complete variable domain, with remaining parts taken from reference TRBV28 and TRBJ1-1, reads DVKVTQSSRYLVKRTGEKVFLECVQDMDHENMFWYRQDPGLGLRLIYFSYDVKMKEKGDIPEGYSVSREKKERFSLILESASTNQTSMYLCASSWIGGGDTEAFFGQGTRLTVV.

The chain links TRBV6-1 to TRBJ1-1; D unclear. V shed 2 bases and J shed 8 bases, with 9 bases lying between them. There are 12 residues in the CDR3. Germline V gene data show CDR1 as MNHNS and CDR2 as SASEGT. The CDR3 region is CASSETRVEAFF. As DNA, the CDR3 is TGTGCCAGCAGTGAAACGAGGGTCGAAGCTTTCTTT.

This chain uses TRBV15 with TRBJ2-3, with 8 positions matching TRBD2. This CDR3 has 16 residues. In germline, CDR1 is LNHNV, CDR2 YYDKDF (reference sequence). Trimming removed 1 base from V and 5 bases from J; junction bases left unmatched: 8. DNA for the CDR3: TGTGCCACCAGCAGAGTTGCGGGGGGCCCGGGAGATACGCAGTATTTT. Residues: CATSRVAGGPGDTQYF.

V is TRBV7-9 and J is TRBJ2-3; tentatively, D is TRBD2 (5 bases). The germline V gene encodes CDR1 SEHNR and CDR2 FQNEAQ (reference sequence). The germline V and J ends were trimmed by 0 bases and 8 bases, with 12 bases remaining between them. There are 14 residues in the CDR3. The CDR3 nucleotides read TGTGCCAGCAGCTTAGCGGGAGAGGAACTTACGCAGTATTTT. The encoded protein is CASSLAGEELTQYF.

The chain has TRBV19 and TRBJ2-1, with TRBD1 matching over 9 bases. Germline CDR1 and CDR2: LNHDA and SQIVND (reference sequence). Trimming removed 1 base from V and 8 bases from J; junction bases left unmatched: 9. CDR3 size: 16 residues. CDR3 nucleotide sequence: TGTGCCAGTAGTATAGTGGGGACAGGGAGTAGGGATGAGCAGTTCTTC. It yields the protein CASSIVGTGSRDEQFF.

V usage is TRBV27 and J usage is TRBJ2-1; TRBD2 matches 8 bases. Germline V lookup: CDR1 MNHEY, CDR2 SMNVEV (reference sequence). Trimming cost V 0 bases and J 7 bases; bases outside gene matches: 2. This CDR3 has 14 residues. CDR3 in amino acids: CASSLSPGGNEQFF. The CDR3 region has the DNA TGTGCCAGCAGTTTATCTCCGGGGGGGAATGAGCAGTTCTTC.

The V and J genes are TRBV4-3 and TRBJ2-3, with 11 bases aligning to TRBD2. CDR3 length: 17 amino acids. The trim removed 0 bases at V and 5 bases at J, leaving 7 bases unmatched. The V gene's germline CDR1 is LGHNA and CDR2 YSLEER. In DNA, the CDR3 is TGCGCCAGCAGCCAAGAGGTCCCTAGCGGGGGGATAGATACGCAGTATTTT. As protein: CASSQEVPSGGIDTQYF.

This chain connects TRBV2 to TRBJ2-1; 11 bases align to TRBD2. Germline V gene data show CDR1 as SNHLY and CDR2 as FYNNEI. V dropped 1 base and J dropped 7; count of bases not matched to a gene: 9. CDR3 length equals 17 residues. Here the CDR3 DNA reads TGTGCCAGCAGTGAAGTTGTTAGCGGGAGGGCGGCTAATGAGCAGTTCTTC. This gives the protein CASSEVVSGRAANEQFF.

The chain is built from TRBV7-2 and TRBJ2-7, with D possibly TRBD1 on 6 matching bases. The CDR3 is 15 residues long. V was pared by 3 bases and J by 4 bases, with 16 bases between. CDR1 and CDR2 (germline): SGHTA, FQGNSA. CDR3 protein: CASSFAGETIYEQYF. CDR3 bases: TGTGCCAGCAGCTTTGCAGGGGAGACCATTTACGAGCAGTACTTC.

J is TRBJ2-3 and V is TRBV19; D not certain. This CDR3 is 15 amino acids long. V was shortened by 0 bases and J by 0 bases, with 7 bases between the two germline ends. The germline V gene encodes CDR1 LNHDA and CDR2 SQIVND (reference sequence). The DNA for the CDR3 is TGTGCCAGTAGTATAGAGAGTGCTAGCACAGATACGCAGTATTTT. This sequence encodes CASSIESASTDTQYF. The full variable domain, with the rest looked up from reference TRBV19 and TRBJ2-3, is DGGITQSPKYLFRKEGQNVTLSCEQNLNHDAMYWYRQDPGQGLRLIYYSQIVNDFQKGDIAEGYSVSREKKESFPLTVTSAQKNPTAFYLCASSIESASTDTQYFGPGTRLTVL.

Only one count was recorded for this clone. J is TRBJ1-2 and V is TRBV5-4; 9 bases are a match to TRBD1. CDR1 is SGHNT and CDR2 is YYREEE in the germline V gene (reference sequence). There are 16 residues in the CDR3. With V trimmed by 4 bases and J by 4 bases, 11 bases remained unmatched. The CDR3 loop is CASSHSWTGVSYGYTF. CDR3 bases: TGTGCCAGCAGCCACTCTTGGACAGGGGTTAGCTATGGCTACACCTTC.

The V and J genes are TRBV29-1 and TRBJ1-1, with 11 bases matching TRBD1. V dropped 4 bases and J dropped 5; count of bases not matched to a gene: 9. Germline loops: CDR1 SQVTM, CDR2 ANQGSEA. This CDR3 is 15 amino acids long. CDR3 bases: TGCAGCGTTGGGAGGCCGGGACAGGGGGTTACTGAAGCTTTCTTT. This sequence encodes CSVGRPGQGVTEAFF.

This chain joins TRBV6-5 and TRBJ2-7; 8 bases are a match to TRBD1. The ends lost 0 bases at V and 6 bases at J; junction bases unmatched: 7. This CDR3 spans 15 amino acids. The germline CDR1 and CDR2 sequences are MNHEY and SVGAGI. The CDR3 bases are TGTGCCAGCAGTTACTCGACAGGGGTCGTCGGCGAGCAGTACTTC. Translated, it gives CASSYSTGVVGEQYF.

The chain joins TRBV18 to TRBJ2-1; TRBD1 agrees at 7 bases. Per germline, CDR1 KGHSH and CDR2 LQKENI. The CDR3 sequence is 15 residues long. Trimming at V came to 3 bases and at J to 4 bases, leaving 6 bases not matched to a gene. The CDR3 spells CASSPGTGEYNEQFF. CDR3 DNA: TGTGCCAGCTCACCGGGAACAGGGGAATACAATGAGCAGTTCTTC. The full variable domain, rest sourced from reference TRBV18 and TRBJ2-1, is NAGVMQNPRHLVRRRGQEARLRCSPMKGHSHVYWYRQLPEEGLKFMVYLQKENIIDESGMPKERFSAEFPKEGPSILRIQQVVRGDSAAYFCASSPGTGEYNEQFFGPGTRLTVL.